The T cell receptor beta chain under discussion was sequenced for a study of blood T cells in healthy people across ages. This clonotype showed up just a few times. As yet, its antigen is unknown. A J-beta primer mix and a sample-barcoded 5' primer were used in a second PCR of about 7 to 12 cycles. Researchers report that a template-switch adaptor with 12 random nucleotides tagged each cDNA molecule. TCRdb independently ran MiXCR on the 5' RACE reads; one entry per CDR3 protein. In the table there are over a million distinct CDR3 sequences, under 45% of which are singletons. V dropped 9 bases and J dropped 11 bases, with 16 bases sitting between them. Germline values: CDR1 MDHEN, CDR2 SYDVKM. The CDR3 has 11 residues. Whole-study findings and limits: As age increased, TCR beta diversity per million T cells fell in a roughly linear fashion.

Sequencing used blood. V usage is TRBV28 and J usage is TRBJ2-5; D is ambiguous. This receptor was identified in a woman aged 55 to 70 in good health. The DNA of the CDR3 is TGTGCCAGTCAGGATTACAATGAGCAGTACTTC. This encodes CASQDYNEQYF.